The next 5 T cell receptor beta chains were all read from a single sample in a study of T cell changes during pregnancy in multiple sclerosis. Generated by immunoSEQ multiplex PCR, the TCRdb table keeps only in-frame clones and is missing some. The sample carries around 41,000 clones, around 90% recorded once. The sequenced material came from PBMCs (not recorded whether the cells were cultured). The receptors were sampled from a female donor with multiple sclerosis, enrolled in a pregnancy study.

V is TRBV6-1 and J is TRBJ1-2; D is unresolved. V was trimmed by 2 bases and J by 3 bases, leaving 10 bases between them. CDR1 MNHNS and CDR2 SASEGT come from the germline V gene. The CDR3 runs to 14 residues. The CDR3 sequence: CASSELVVDYGYTF. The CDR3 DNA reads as TGTGCCAGCAGTGAACTCGTTGTCGACTATGGCTACACCTTC.

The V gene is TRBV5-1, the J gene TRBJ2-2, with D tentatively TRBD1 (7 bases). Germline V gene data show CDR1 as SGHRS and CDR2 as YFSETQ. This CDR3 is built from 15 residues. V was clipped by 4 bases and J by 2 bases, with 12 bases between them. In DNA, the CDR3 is TGCGCCAGCAGCGGGAGGACAGGAAACACCGGGGAGCTGTTTTTT. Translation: CASSGRTGNTGELFF.

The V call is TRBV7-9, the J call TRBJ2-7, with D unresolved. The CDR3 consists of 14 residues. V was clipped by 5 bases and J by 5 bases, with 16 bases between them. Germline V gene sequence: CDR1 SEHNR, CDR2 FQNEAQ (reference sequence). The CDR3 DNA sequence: TGTGCCAGCAGCCCGCTCCTAACACTCGACGAGCAGTACTTC. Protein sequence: CASSPLLTLDEQYF.

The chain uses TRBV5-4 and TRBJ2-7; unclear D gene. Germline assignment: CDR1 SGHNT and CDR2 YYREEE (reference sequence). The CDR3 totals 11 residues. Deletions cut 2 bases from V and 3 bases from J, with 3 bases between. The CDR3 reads CASSLNYEQYF. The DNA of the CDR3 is TGTGCCAGCAGCTTAAACTACGAGCAGTACTTC.

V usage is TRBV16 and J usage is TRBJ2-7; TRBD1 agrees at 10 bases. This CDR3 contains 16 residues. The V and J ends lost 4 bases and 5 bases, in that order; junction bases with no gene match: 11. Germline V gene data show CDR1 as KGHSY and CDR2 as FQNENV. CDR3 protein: CASSPETGQGPHEQYF. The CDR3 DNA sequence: TGTGCCAGCAGCCCGGAAACGGGACAGGGGCCCCACGAGCAGTACTTC.